Reported below is one TCR beta chain. Amplification targeted TCR beta CDR3 regions from RNA transcripts. TCR CDR3 underwent first-round RT-PCR with the HTBI primer set. One entry per CDR3 protein results from TCRdb running MiXCR on the multiplex PCR reads. Counted here are hundreds of thousands of distinct CDR3 sequences, around a quarter occurring once; the ten biggest clones make up 10% to 12%. This specimen belongs to a study of T cells in Graves' hyperthyroidism and ophthalmopathy. About the study: Specimen type is peripheral blood, collected at initial diagnosis prior to any treatment.

The CDR3 contains 15 residues. V lost 5 bases and J lost 3, with 17 bases in between. Per germline, CDR1 SEHNR and CDR2 FQNEAQ (reference sequence). The sequenced sample consisted of blood. The sequence was collected from a woman in her 30s with Graves' ophthalmopathy. The chain employs TRBV7-9 and TRBJ2-7, with no clear D. The CDR3 protein is CASSPLGARLYEQYF. The CDR3 DNA reads TGTGCCAGCAGCCCCCTCGGTGCTAGGCTCTACGAGCAGTACTTC.